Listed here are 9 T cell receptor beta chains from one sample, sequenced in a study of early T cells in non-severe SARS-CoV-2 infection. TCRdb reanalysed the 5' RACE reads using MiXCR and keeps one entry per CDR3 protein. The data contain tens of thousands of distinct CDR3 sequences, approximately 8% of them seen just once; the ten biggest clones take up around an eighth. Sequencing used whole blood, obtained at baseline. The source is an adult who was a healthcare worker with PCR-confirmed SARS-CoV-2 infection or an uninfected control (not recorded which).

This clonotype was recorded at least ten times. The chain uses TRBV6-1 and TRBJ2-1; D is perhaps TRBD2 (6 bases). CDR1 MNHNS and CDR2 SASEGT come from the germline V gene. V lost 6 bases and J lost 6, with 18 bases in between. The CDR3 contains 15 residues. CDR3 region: CASSAERAGSNEQFF. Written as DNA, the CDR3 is TGTGCCAGCAGCGCGGAACGGGCGGGGAGCAATGAGCAGTTCTTC.

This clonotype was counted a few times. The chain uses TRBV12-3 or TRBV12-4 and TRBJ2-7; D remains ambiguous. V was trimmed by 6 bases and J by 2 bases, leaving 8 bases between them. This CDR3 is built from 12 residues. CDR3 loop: CASRSRAYEQYF. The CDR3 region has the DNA TGTGCCAGCAGGTCGAGAGCCTACGAGCAGTACTTC.

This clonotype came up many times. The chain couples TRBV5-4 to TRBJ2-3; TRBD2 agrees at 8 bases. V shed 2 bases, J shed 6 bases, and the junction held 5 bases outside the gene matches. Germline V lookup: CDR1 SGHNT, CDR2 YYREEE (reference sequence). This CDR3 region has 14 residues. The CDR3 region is CASSFLAGSDTQYF. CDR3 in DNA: TGTGCCAGCAGCTTTTTAGCGGGGAGCGATACGCAGTATTTT.

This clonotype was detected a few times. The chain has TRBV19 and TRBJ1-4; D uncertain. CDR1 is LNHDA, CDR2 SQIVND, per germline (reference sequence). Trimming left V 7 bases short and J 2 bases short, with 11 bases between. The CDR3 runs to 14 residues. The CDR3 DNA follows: TGTGCCAGTACCTACGGGTGGACTAATGAAAAACTGTTTTTT. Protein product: CASTYGWTNEKLFF.

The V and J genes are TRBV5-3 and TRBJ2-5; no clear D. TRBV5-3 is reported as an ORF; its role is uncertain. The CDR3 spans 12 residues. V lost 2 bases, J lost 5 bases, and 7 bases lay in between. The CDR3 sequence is CARSFPAETQYF. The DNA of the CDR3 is TGTGCCAGAAGCTTTCCTGCTGAGACCCAGTACTTC.

CDR3 coding DNA: TGTGCCAGCAGCCAAGCTGGCGGGGGCACAGATACGCAGTATTTT. This sequence encodes CASSQAGGGTDTQYF. The V call is TRBV3-1, the J call TRBJ2-3, with a tentative D call TRBD2 (6 bases). Germline V CDR1 and CDR2: LGHDT, YNNKEL (reference sequence). The ends were cut back, 1 base at V and 1 base at J, with 9 bases in the middle. The CDR3 extends over 15 amino acids.

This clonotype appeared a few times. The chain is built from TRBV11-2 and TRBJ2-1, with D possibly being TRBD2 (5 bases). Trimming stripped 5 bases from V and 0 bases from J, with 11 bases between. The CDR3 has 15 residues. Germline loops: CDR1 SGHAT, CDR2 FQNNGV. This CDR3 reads CASSRSGSSYNEQFF. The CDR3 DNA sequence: TGTGCCAGCAGCCGCAGTGGGAGCTCCTACAATGAGCAGTTCTTC.

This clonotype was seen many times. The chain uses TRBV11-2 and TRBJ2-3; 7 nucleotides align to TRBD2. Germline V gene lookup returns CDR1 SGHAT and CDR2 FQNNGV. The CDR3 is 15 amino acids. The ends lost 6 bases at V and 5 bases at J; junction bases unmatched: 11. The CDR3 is CASSFDGGTKDTQYF. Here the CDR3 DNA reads TGTGCCAGCAGTTTCGACGGAGGGACTAAAGATACGCAGTATTTT.

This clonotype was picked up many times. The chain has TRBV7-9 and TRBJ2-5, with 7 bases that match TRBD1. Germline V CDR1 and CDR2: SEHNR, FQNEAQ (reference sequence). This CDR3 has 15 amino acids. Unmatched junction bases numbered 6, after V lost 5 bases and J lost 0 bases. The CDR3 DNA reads TGTGCCAGCAGCCTGGCGACAGGGTACCAAGAGACCCAGTACTTC. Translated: CASSLATGYQETQYF.